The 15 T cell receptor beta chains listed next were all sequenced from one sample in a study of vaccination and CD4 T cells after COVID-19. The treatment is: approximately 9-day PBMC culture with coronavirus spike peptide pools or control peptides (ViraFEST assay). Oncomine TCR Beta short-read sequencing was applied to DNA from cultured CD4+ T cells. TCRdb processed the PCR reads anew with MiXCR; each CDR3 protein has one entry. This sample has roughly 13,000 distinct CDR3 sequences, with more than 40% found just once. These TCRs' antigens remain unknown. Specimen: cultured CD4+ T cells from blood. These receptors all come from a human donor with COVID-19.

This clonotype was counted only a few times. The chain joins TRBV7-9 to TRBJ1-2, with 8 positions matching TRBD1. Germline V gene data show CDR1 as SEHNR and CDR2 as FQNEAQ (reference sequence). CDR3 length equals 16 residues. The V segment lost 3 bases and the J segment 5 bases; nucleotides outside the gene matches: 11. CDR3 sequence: CASSFGQGVVGYGYTF. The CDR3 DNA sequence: TGTGCCAGCAGCTTCGGACAGGGCGTTGTGGGATATGGCTACACCTTC. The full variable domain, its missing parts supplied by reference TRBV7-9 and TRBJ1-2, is DTGVSQNPRHKITKRGQNVTFRCDPISEHNRLYWYRQTLGQGPEFLTYFQNEAQLEKSRLLSDRFSAERPKGSFSTLEIQRTEQGDSAMYLCASSFGQGVVGYGYTFGSGTRLTVV.

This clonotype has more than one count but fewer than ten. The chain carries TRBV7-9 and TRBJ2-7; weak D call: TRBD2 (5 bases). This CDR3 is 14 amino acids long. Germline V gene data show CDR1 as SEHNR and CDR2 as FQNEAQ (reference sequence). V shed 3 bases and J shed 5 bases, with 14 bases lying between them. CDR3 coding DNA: TGTGCCAGCAGCTTGGTATTCGGGAATAACGAGCAGTACTTC. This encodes CASSLVFGNNEQYF.

CDR3: CASRRLAGGGVEQFF. The CDR3 nucleotides read TGTGCCAGCAGGAGGCTAGCGGGGGGAGGCGTTGAGCAGTTCTTC. V usage is TRBV2 and J usage is TRBJ2-1; 11 nucleotides match TRBD2. Germline V gene lookup returns CDR1 SNHLY and CDR2 FYNNEI. After removal of 6 bases from V and 9 bases from J, the junction contained 10 bases not matched to a gene. The CDR3 is 15 residues long. The whole variable domain, remainder taken from reference TRBV2 and TRBJ2-1, is EPEVTQTPSHQVTQMGQEVILRCVPISNHLYFYWYRQILGQKVEFLVSFYNNEISEKSEIFDDQFSVERPDGSNFTLKIRSTKLEDSAMYFCASRRLAGGGVEQFFGPGTRLTVL.

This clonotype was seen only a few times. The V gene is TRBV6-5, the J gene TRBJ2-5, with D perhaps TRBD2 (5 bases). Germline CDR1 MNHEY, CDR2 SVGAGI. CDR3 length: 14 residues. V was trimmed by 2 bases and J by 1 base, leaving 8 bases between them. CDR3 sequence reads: CASSYTRAQETQYF. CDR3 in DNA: TGTGCCAGCAGTTACACGAGGGCCCAAGAGACCCAGTACTTC.

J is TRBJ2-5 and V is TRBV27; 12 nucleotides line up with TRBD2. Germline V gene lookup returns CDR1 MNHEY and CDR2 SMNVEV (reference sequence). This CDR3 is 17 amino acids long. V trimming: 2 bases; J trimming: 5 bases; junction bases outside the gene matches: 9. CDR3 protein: CASSLGLAGGPRETQYF. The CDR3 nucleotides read TGTGCCAGCAGTTTAGGGCTAGCGGGGGGGCCCAGGGAGACCCAGTACTTC.

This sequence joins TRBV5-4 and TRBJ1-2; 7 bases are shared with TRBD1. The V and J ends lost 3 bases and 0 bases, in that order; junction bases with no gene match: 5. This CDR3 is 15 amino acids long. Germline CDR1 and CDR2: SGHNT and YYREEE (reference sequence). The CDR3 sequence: CASSSQGTTNYGYTF. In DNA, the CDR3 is TGTGCCAGCAGCTCACAGGGGACCACTAACTATGGCTACACCTTC.

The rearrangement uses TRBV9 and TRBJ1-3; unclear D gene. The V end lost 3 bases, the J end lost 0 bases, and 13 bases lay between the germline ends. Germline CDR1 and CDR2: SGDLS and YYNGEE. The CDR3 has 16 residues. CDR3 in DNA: TGTGCCAGCAGCGCAGGCGGCAGTAGCTCTGGAAACACCATATATTTT. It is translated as CASSAGGSSSGNTIYF.

This CDR3 is CASSPRWGEETQYF. CDR3 bases: TGTGCCAGCTCACCGAGGTGGGGGGAAGAGACCCAGTACTTC. The rearrangement joins TRBV18 to TRBJ2-5; D is possibly TRBD2 (6 bases). CDR3 size: 14 residues. Trimming took 3 bases from V and 3 from J, leaving 11 bases between them. Germline V gives CDR1 KGHSH, CDR2 LQKENI. Supplemented by reference TRBV18 and TRBJ2-5, the full variable domain reads NAGVMQNPRHLVRRRGQEARLRCSPMKGHSHVYWYRQLPEEGLKFMVYLQKENIIDESGMPKERFSAEFPKEGPSILRIQQVVRGDSAAYFCASSPRWGEETQYFGPGTRLLVL.

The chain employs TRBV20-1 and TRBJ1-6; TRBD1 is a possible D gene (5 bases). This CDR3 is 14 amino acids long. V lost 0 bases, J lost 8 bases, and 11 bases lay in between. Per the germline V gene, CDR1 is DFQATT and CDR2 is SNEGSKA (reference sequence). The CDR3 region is CSARETVSHSPLHF. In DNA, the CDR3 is TGCAGTGCTAGAGAGACAGTCTCCCATTCACCCCTCCACTTT.

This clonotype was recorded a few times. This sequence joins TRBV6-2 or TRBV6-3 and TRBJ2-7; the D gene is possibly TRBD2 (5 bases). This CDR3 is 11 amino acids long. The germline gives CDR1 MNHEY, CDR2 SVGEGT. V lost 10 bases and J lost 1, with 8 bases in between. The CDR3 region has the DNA TGTGCCACGAGGGATTCCTACGAGCAGTACTTC. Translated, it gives CATRDSYEQYF.

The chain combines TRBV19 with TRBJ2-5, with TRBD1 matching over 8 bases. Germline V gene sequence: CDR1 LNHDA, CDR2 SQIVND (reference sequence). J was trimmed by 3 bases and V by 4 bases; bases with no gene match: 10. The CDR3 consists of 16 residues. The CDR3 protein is CASSTPGQDLKETQYF. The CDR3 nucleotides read TGTGCCAGTAGTACACCGGGACAGGACTTGAAAGAGACCCAGTACTTC.

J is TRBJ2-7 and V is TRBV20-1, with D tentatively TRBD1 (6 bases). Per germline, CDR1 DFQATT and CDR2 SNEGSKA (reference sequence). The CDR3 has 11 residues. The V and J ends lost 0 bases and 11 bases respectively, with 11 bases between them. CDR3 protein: CSARDGRGEYF. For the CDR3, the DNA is TGCAGTGCTAGAGATGGCAGGGGAGAGTACTTC.

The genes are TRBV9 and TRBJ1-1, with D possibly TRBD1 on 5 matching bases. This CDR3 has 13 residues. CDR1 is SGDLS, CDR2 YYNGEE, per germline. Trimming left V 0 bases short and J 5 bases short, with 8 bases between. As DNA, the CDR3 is TGTGCCAGCAGCGTAGCGGCAGGGACTGAAGCTTTCTTT. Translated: CASSVAAGTEAFF.

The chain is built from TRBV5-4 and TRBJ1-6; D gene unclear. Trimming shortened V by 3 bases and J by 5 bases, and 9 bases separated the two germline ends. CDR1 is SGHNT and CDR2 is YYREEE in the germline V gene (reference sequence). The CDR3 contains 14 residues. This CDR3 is CASSSRTDNSPLHF. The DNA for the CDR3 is TGTGCCAGCAGCTCACGGACGGATAATTCACCCCTCCACTTT.

Here the CDR3 reads CASRRTGLNTGELFF. CDR3 nucleotides: TGTGCCAGTAGGAGGACAGGACTGAACACCGGGGAGCTGTTTTTT. The rearrangement joins TRBV19 to TRBJ2-2; 7 nucleotides line up with TRBD1. V gave up 6 bases and J gave up 1 base; unmatched junction bases: 5. The germline V gene has CDR1 LNHDA and CDR2 SQIVND (reference sequence). This CDR3 has 15 residues.